A single sample is the source of the 29 T cell receptor beta chains below, sequenced in a study of cytomegalovirus exposure and HLA in healthy donors. Researchers ran the PCR with 60 Vbeta and 13 Jbeta primers. Here immunoSEQ multiplex PCR was the method, and the copy in TCRdb shows in-frame clones only, minus some. The sample lists 160,000 or so clones; around 80% were seen once. Input material: PBMCs. The receptors shown here come from a man between 40 and 49 years old in good health and CMV-seronegative.

This clone has only a few counts. The chain is built from TRBV14 and TRBJ2-5, with 12 bases that match TRBD2. J was trimmed by 2 bases and V by 3 bases; bases with no gene match: 19. The CDR3 is 21 residues long. Germline CDR1 and CDR2: SGHDN and FVKESK. The DNA for the CDR3 is TGTGCCAGCAGCCACCTTACTAGCGGACTAGCGGGACGAAGGGCTCAAGAGACCCAGTACTTC. Translating it yields CASSHLTSGLAGRRAQETQYF.

This clone has only one observation. The V and J genes are TRBV5-1 and TRBJ2-7; TRBD1 matches at 11 bases. This CDR3 has 17 residues. From germline, CDR1 is SGHRS and CDR2 YFSETQ. J lost 4 bases, V lost 2 bases, and 11 bases had no gene match. This chain's CDR3 is CASSFGPGQGAKYEQYF. The CDR3 DNA reads TGCGCCAGCAGCTTCGGGCCCGGACAGGGGGCAAAGTACGAGCAGTACTTC. Using reference TRBV5-1 and TRBJ2-7 for the parts outside the CDR3, the full variable domain is KAGVTQTPRYLIKTRGQQVTLSCSPISGHRSVSWYQQTPGQGLQFLFEYFSETQRNKGNFPGRFSGRQFSNSRSEMNVSTLELGDSALYLCASSFGPGQGAKYEQYFGPGTRLTVT.

The chain recombines TRBV29-1 with TRBJ2-2; 8 bases are a match to TRBD1. Germline values: CDR1 SQVTM, CDR2 ANQGSEA. With V trimmed by 4 bases and J by 5 bases, 3 bases remained unmatched. CDR3 size: 13 residues. The CDR3 region has the DNA TGCAGCGTTGCAACAGGGGGGACCGGGGAGCTGTTTTTT. Its protein product is CSVATGGTGELFF.

The chain combines TRBV27 with TRBJ2-1; 9 bases agree with TRBD1. This CDR3 comprises 15 residues. V trimming: 5 bases; J trimming: 5 bases; junction bases outside the gene matches: 7. Germline CDR1 and CDR2: MNHEY and SMNVEV (reference sequence). CDR3 bases: TGTGCCAGCAGTCAGGACAGGGGTTCCCACAATGAGCAGTTCTTC. This gives the protein CASSQDRGSHNEQFF.

This chain links TRBV6-6 with TRBJ2-7, with a tentative D call TRBD2 (5 bases). V dropped 8 bases and J dropped 5 bases, with 16 bases sitting between them. Germline V gene data show CDR1 as MNHNY and CDR2 as SVGAGI (reference sequence). The CDR3 is 13 residues long. CDR3 nucleotide sequence: TGTGCCAGCCTCGGGGTCCCTCCCGACGAGCAGTACTTC. This codes for CASLGVPPDEQYF.

This sequence joins TRBV28 and TRBJ1-2; 10 bases line up with TRBD1. J lost 2 bases, V lost 3 bases, and 3 bases had no gene match. This CDR3 is built from 15 residues. CDR1 MDHEN and CDR2 SYDVKM come from the germline V gene. The CDR3 DNA sequence: TGTGCCAGCAGTTTGGTGGACAGGGGGAACTATGGCTACACCTTC. Its protein is CASSLVDRGNYGYTF.

This rearrangement joins TRBV19 to TRBJ2-2; TRBD1 aligns across 8 bases. J gave up 4 bases and V 6 bases, and 4 bases lay outside the gene matches. CDR3 size: 14 residues. Germline-derived CDR1 and CDR2 are LNHDA and SQIVND (reference sequence). This CDR3 reads CASRLTGGTGELFF. CDR3 bases: TGTGCCAGTAGGTTAACAGGGGGCACCGGGGAGCTGTTTTTT.

To note about this clone: One end of the junction is discordant with germline, which a read error may explain. The chain recombines TRBV6-1 with TRBJ2-3; no firm D call. From germline, CDR1 is MNHNS and CDR2 SASEGT. This CDR3 spans 12 amino acids. As DNA, the CDR3 is TGTGCCAGCAGTGAGGGCCTGTTGACCACGGCTTTT. Amino acid sequence: CASSEGLLTTAF.

The genes are TRBV7-8 and TRBJ2-6; TRBD1 agrees at 8 bases. The junction had 12 bases not matched to a gene; V was cut back by 4 bases and J by 1 base. Germline-derived CDR1 and CDR2 are SGHVS and FQNEAQ. CDR3 size: 19 residues. The DNA of the CDR3 is TGTGCCAGCAGCTCATCCCTGGGACAGGTTATATCTGGGGCCAACGTCCTGACTTTC. Translating gives CASSSSLGQVISGANVLTF.

This clone was recorded a few times. V and J are TRBV5-6 and TRBJ2-7; weak D call: TRBD1 (6 bases). The length of the CDR3 is 13 residues. The V and J ends lost 6 bases and 2 bases respectively, with 12 bases between them. CDR1 and CDR2 from the germline V gene are SGHDT and YYEEEE. The CDR3 here is CASKGTITYEQYF. Written as DNA, the CDR3 is TGTGCCAGCAAGGGGACAATAACCTACGAGCAGTACTTC.

The chain carries TRBV7-6 and TRBJ2-5, with 9 nucleotides matching TRBD2. The trim removed 1 base at V and 5 bases at J, leaving 8 bases unmatched. Germline loops: CDR1 SGHVS, CDR2 FNYEAQ. The CDR3 length is 16 residues. CDR3 nucleotides: TGTGCCAGCAGCTTAGTTGCGGGAGGGCCTGGGGAGACCCAGTACTTC. It encodes CASSLVAGGPGETQYF.

This clone was seen a handful of times. This sequence joins TRBV5-4 and TRBJ2-3; 8 bases fit TRBD1. V lost 5 bases and J lost 11; bases outside the gene matches: 10. This CDR3 is 13 amino acids long. The germline V gene encodes CDR1 SGHNT and CDR2 YYREEE (reference sequence). The CDR3 DNA reads as TGTGCCAGCAGACCAGACCCACAGGGGGGGCAGTATTTT. Translation gives CASRPDPQGGQYF.

V gene TRBV4-3 combines with J gene TRBJ2-5; possibly TRBD2 for D (6 bases). There are 16 residues in the CDR3. V lost 1 base, J lost 5 bases, and 17 bases lay in between. Germline-derived CDR1 and CDR2 are LGHNA and YSLEER. In DNA, the CDR3 is TGCGCCAGCAGCCAAGTGGTGTGGGGGGTGGGTGAGACCCAGTACTTC. Translated: CASSQVVWGVGETQYF.

The rearrangement links TRBV5-1 to TRBJ2-1; TRBD2 matches 10 bases. The CDR3 is made up of 16 amino acids. The ends lost 4 bases at V and 2 bases at J; junction bases unmatched: 6. Germline CDR1 SGHRS, CDR2 YFSETQ. The CDR3 bases are TGCGCCAGCAGCCGAGGGCTAGCGGGAGCCTACAATGAGCAGTTCTTC. Amino acid sequence: CASSRGLAGAYNEQFF.

V and J are TRBV30 and TRBJ2-7; 13 nucleotides line up with TRBD2. V was pared by 5 bases and J by 6 bases, with 7 bases of the junction left unmatched. The length of the CDR3 is 14 residues. Germline V gene data show CDR1 as GTSNPN and CDR2 as SVGIG (reference sequence). In nucleotides, the CDR3 is TGTGCCTGGGTAACTAGCGGGAGGGGGGCCGAGCAGTACTTC. Translating gives CAWVTSGRGAEQYF.

The chain couples TRBV7-2 to TRBJ2-3, with D maybe TRBD2 (6 bases). The germline CDR1 and CDR2 sequences are SGHTA and FQGNSA. V was trimmed by 3 bases and J by 2 bases, leaving 12 bases between them. The CDR3 spans 15 residues. CDR3 amino acids: CASSFTAGSTDTQYF. The CDR3 region has the DNA TGTGCCAGCAGCTTCACAGCGGGCTCCACAGATACGCAGTATTTT.

The CDR3 region is CASGEGGYGYTF. In DNA, the CDR3 is TGTGCCAGCGGGGAGGGCGGCTATGGCTACACCTTC. This sequence joins TRBV2 and TRBJ1-2, with unresolved D. V was cut by 8 bases and J by 4 bases, with 11 bases left in between. This CDR3 spans 12 amino acids. Per germline, CDR1 SNHLY and CDR2 FYNNEI.

V is TRBV15 and J is TRBJ2-5; 8 nucleotides line up with TRBD1. V was pared by 3 bases and J by 4 bases, with 4 bases of the junction left unmatched. The length of the CDR3 is 14 residues. Per the germline V gene, CDR1 is LNHNV and CDR2 is YYDKDF (reference sequence). The CDR3 spells CATSRDRVRETQYF. The CDR3 DNA follows: TGTGCCACCAGCAGGGACAGGGTTCGAGAGACCCAGTACTTC.

The chain has TRBV18 and TRBJ2-5; D not certain. The DNA end is more similar to TRBJ2-7, so the J call may be wrong. This CDR3 has 12 residues. In germline, CDR1 is KGHSH, CDR2 LQKENI. The CDR3 here is CASSLHEYEQYF. The CDR3 DNA reads TGTGCCAGCTCACTCCACGAATACGAGCAGTACTTC.

V usage is TRBV6-5 and J usage is TRBJ2-3; D is unclear. Deletions cut 2 bases from V and 6 bases from J, with 15 bases between. Germline V gene sequence: CDR1 MNHEY, CDR2 SVGAGI. This CDR3 is 15 amino acids long. CDR3 DNA: TGTGCCAGCAGTTACGTGTGGAGCACATTCGATACGCAGTATTTT. Translation gives CASSYVWSTFDTQYF.

The chain employs TRBV2 and TRBJ2-3; maybe TRBD1 (5 bases). CDR1 and CDR2 from the germline V gene are SNHLY and FYNNEI. The germline V and J ends were trimmed by 1 base and 9 bases, with 8 bases remaining between them. The CDR3 consists of 12 residues. This CDR3 is CASSEGGMTQYF. DNA for the CDR3: TGTGCCAGCAGTGAAGGGGGCATGACGCAGTATTTT.

V usage is TRBV21-1 and J usage is TRBJ2-7; the table's D call TRBD1 went unverified against the DNA. TRBV21-1 is labeled a pseudogene. There are 15 residues in the CDR3. CDR3: CASSKYRGFIYEQYF. CDR3 DNA: TGTGCCAGCAGCAAATACAGGGGTTTTATCTACGAGCAGTACTTC.

The V call is TRBV11-2, the J call TRBJ2-5; possible D gene TRBD1, 6 bases. V dropped 4 bases and J dropped 0 bases, with 15 bases sitting between them. This CDR3 comprises 16 residues. Germline CDR1 reads SGHAT; CDR2 reads FQNNGV. For the CDR3, the DNA is TGTGCCAGCAGCTCCGGGACAACGGGCAACCAAGAGACCCAGTACTTC. It codes for CASSSGTTGNQETQYF.

The chain couples TRBV5-3 to TRBJ2-7, with TRBD1 identical over 7 bases. TRBV5-3 is placed among ORFs of uncertain function. The V segment lost 3 bases and the J segment 0 bases; nucleotides outside the gene matches: 3. The CDR3 is 14 residues long. The CDR3 sequence: CARSSDRSSYEQYF. CDR3 DNA: TGTGCCAGAAGCTCGGACAGGAGCTCCTACGAGCAGTACTTC.

The chain uses TRBV23-1 and TRBJ2-2; D possibly corresponds to TRBD2 (7 bases). TRBV23-1 has ORF status, its function being uncertain. This CDR3 contains 17 residues. Trimming cost V 3 bases and J 4 bases, with 18 bases left between them. The CDR3 spells CASSQGGKGVGTGELFF. The CDR3 DNA is TGCGCCAGCAGTCAGGGGGGGAAGGGGGTAGGCACCGGGGAGCTGTTTTTT.

The chain carries TRBV7-2 and TRBJ1-1; 7 nucleotides align to TRBD1. This CDR3 comprises 14 residues. Trimming took 5 bases from V and 4 from J; bases not matched to a gene: 7. The germline CDR1 and CDR2 sequences are SGHTA and FQGNSA. CDR3 sequence reads: CASSPRGTVTEAFF. Written as DNA, the CDR3 is TGTGCCAGCAGCCCAAGAGGGACAGTCACTGAAGCTTTCTTT.

As for this clone: Sequence at one end of the junction differs from germline and may be a read error. This chain uses TRBV18 with TRBJ2-6, with 9 bases matching TRBD1. There are 19 residues in the CDR3. Germline CDR1 and CDR2: KGHSH and LQKENI. The CDR3 sequence is CASSPLLTGGGSGTNVLTF. In nucleotides, the CDR3 is TGTGCCAGCTCTCCTCTCCTGACAGGGGGGGGATCTGGGACCAACGTCCTGACTTTC. Full variable domain (outside the CDR3, taken from reference TRBV18 and TRBJ2-6): NAGVMQNPRHLVRRRGQEARLRCSPMKGHSHVYWYRQLPEEGLKFMVYLQKENIIDESGMPKERFSAEFPKEGPSILRIQQVVRGDSAAYFCASSPLLTGGGSGTNVLTFGAGSRLTVL.

The chain combines TRBV19 with TRBJ2-3, with TRBD2 as a possible D gene (5 bases). The CDR3 is 13 amino acids. Germline V gene data show CDR1 as LNHDA and CDR2 as SQIVND (reference sequence). The germline V and J ends were trimmed by 4 bases and 2 bases, with 7 bases remaining between them. Here the CDR3 reads CASSRRNTDTQYF. DNA of the CDR3: TGTGCCAGTAGTAGGAGGAACACAGATACGCAGTATTTT.

The sample holds a few counts of this clone. This chain connects TRBV28 to TRBJ2-7, with 10 nucleotides matching TRBD1. There are 13 residues in the CDR3. Per germline, CDR1 MDHEN and CDR2 SYDVKM. Germline trimming cut 5 bases from V and 9 bases from J; bases unmatched to any gene: 7. CDR3 in DNA: TGTGCCAGCAGTCCGGGACAGGGGCTAGGGCAGTACTTC. Translated, it gives CASSPGQGLGQYF.